This TCR beta chain came from a study of T cell responses to AZD1222 COVID-19 vaccine. On this clone itself: The antigen is not known.

Second doses were pooled across both intervals (about 4 or about 12 weeks). Study-level findings and limits: Seropositive AZD1222 recipients at baseline numbered only 5 to 7. Variant regions that are unmutated are reportedly the target of nearly half of spike-specific TCRs.

Sequencing was performed with immunoSEQ multiplex PCR; in TCRdb, only in-frame clones are kept and a portion is missing. Of about 83,000 clones in the sample, under 95% were seen once. CDR1 is LGHNA and CDR2 is YNFKEQ in the germline V gene. This CDR3 comprises 22 residues. Unmatched junction bases numbered 16, after V lost 0 bases and J lost 0 bases. This clonotype was sampled from an adult who received the AZD1222 COVID-19 vaccine. The rearrangement uses TRBV4-2 and TRBJ1-6, with 8 nucleotides matching TRBD1. Source: peripheral blood, taken 28 days after the second AZD1222 dose. This chain's CDR3 is CASSQEELAGTGIISYNSPLHF. The DNA for the CDR3 is TGTGCCAGCAGCCAAGAAGAACTCGCCGGGACAGGCATAATCTCCTATAATTCACCCCTCCACTTT.